A selection of T cell receptor beta chains follows, all from one sample in a study of cytomegalovirus exposure and HLA in healthy donors. Generated by immunoSEQ multiplex PCR, the TCRdb table keeps only in-frame clones and is missing some. The sample comprises 150,000 to 200,000 clones, roughly 78% of which are singletons, and less than 15% rests with the top ten. Sequencing used PBMCs. These receptors all come from a woman between 45 and 65 years old in good health and CMV-seropositive. CDR3s include the opening cysteine and the closing phenylalanine or tryptophan. D genes are given only for firm matches. The size entry is marked missing in some rows and otherwise reads once, few, many or a size class.

d_gene	v_gene	j_gene	abundance	CDR3aa	CDR3nt
-	TRBV6-6	TRBJ2-7	-	CASSYSYGTYEQYF	TGTGCCAGCAGTTACTCGTACGGTACCTACGAGCAGTACTTC
-	TRBV5-1	TRBJ2-3	-	CASRVEGSTDTQYF	TGCGCCAGCCGGGTCGAGGGAAGCACAGATACGCAGTATTTT
-	TRBV4-1	TRBJ1-5	-	CASSQEGGTSNQPQHF	TGCGCCAGCAGCCAAGAAGGAGGGACTAGCAATCAGCCCCAGCATTTT
-	TRBV9	TRBJ1-6	-	CASSVDPDNSPLHF	TGTGCCAGCAGCGTAGATCCAGATAATTCACCCCTCCACTTT
TRBD2	TRBV5-1	TRBJ2-7	-	CASSTAGVNEQYF	TGCGCCAGCAGTACAGCGGGGGTAAACGAGCAGTACTTC
-	TRBV6-5	TRBJ1-4	-	CASSTIPAANEKLFF	TGTGCCAGCAGTACTATACCCGCGGCTAATGAAAAACTGTTTTTT
-	TRBV2	TRBJ2-5	few	CASTEGLARWYF	TGTGCCAGCACCGAAGGATTAGCCCGGTGGTACTTC
TRBD2	TRBV4-1	TRBJ2-4	few	CASSQETGTSGAKAKNIQYF	TGCGCCAGCAGCCAAGAAACGGGGACTAGCGGGGCAAAAGCCAAAAACATTCAGTACTTC
-	TRBV4-1	TRBJ2-1	-	CASSAAFEQFF	TGCGCCAGCAGCGCAGCGTTTGAGCAGTTCTTC
-	TRBV11-2	TRBJ2-5	-	CASSLDPWSGIETQYF	TGTGCCAGCAGCTTAGATCCTTGGTCAGGGATAGAGACCCAGTACTTC
TRBD2	TRBV7-9	TRBJ2-7	-	CASSRTSGGTPYEQYF	TGTGCCAGCAGCCGGACTAGCGGGGGGACCCCCTACGAGCAGTACTTC
-	TRBV7-7	TRBJ2-7	-	CASSLKPQDEQYF	TGTGCCAGCAGCTTAAAGCCCCAGGACGAGCAGTACTTC
-	TRBV6-5	TRBJ2-7	-	CASSFVYEQYF	TGTGCCAGCAGCTTTGTCTACGAGCAGTACTTC
TRBD2	TRBV6-6	TRBJ2-7	-	CASSPRGGDPGF	TGTGCCAGCAGTCCCCGGGGGGGGGACCCTGGCTTC
TRBD1	TRBV27	TRBJ2-6	few	CASRPGGTSGANVLTF	TGTGCCAGCAGGCCAGGGGGCACCTCTGGGGCCAACGTCCTGACTTTC
TRBD1	TRBV9	TRBJ2-3	few	CASSVGDRGTDTQYF	TGTGCCAGCAGCGTAGGGGACAGGGGGACAGATACGCAGTATTTT
TRBD1	TRBV2	TRBJ2-7	-	CASTTPGTGSHEQYF	TGTGCCAGCACGACTCCCGGGACAGGCTCACACGAGCAGTACTTC
TRBD1	TRBV7-6	TRBJ1-4	many	CASTKTGTVNEKLFF	TGTGCCAGCACCAAGACCGGGACAGTTAATGAAAAACTGTTTTTT
-	TRBV7-9	TRBJ1-1	-	CSSSLAGGRDTEAFF	TGTTCCAGCAGCTTAGCGGGGGGGCGAGACACTGAAGCTTTCTTT
TRBD2	TRBV9	TRBJ2-7	-	CASSVDGGGLTYEQYF	TGTGCCAGCAGCGTAGATGGCGGGGGACTAACCTACGAGCAGTACTTC
TRBD2	TRBV29-1	TRBJ2-7	-	CSVDGGASEQYF	TGCAGCGTTGACGGGGGGGCATCCGAGCAGTACTTC
TRBD1	TRBV29-1	TRBJ2-2	-	CSVEATRQGRIRELFF	TGCAGCGTTGAAGCAACTAGACAGGGTAGGATACGGGAGCTGTTTTTT